Below, 21 T cell receptor beta chains from the same sample are listed, as sequenced in a study of cytomegalovirus exposure and HLA in healthy donors. The data were produced by immunoSEQ multiplex PCR, yet TCRdb's version contains in-frame clones alone and is incomplete. Of fewer than 200,000 clones listed, 86% are singletons. Material: PBMCs. These receptors came from a woman in her twenties or thirties in good health and CMV-seronegative.

V and J are TRBV5-1 and TRBJ1-6, with D possibly being TRBD1 (6 bases). The CDR3 extends over 15 amino acids. Trimming pared 3 bases from V and 3 bases from J, leaving 10 bases between. CDR1 is SGHRS, CDR2 YFSETQ, per germline. CDR3 bases: TGCGCCAGCAGCTCGCAGGGGTTCTATAATTCACCCCTCCACTTT. Its translation is CASSSQGFYNSPLHF.

This chain links TRBV7-6 with TRBJ2-7; no definite D call. The CDR3 sequence is 13 residues long. V lost 3 bases, J lost 4 bases, and 10 bases lay in between. Per germline, CDR1 SGHVS and CDR2 FNYEAQ. This CDR3 is CASSLGMAYEQYF. CDR3 coding DNA: TGTGCCAGCAGCTTGGGCATGGCTTACGAGCAGTACTTC.

The J gene is TRBJ2-1, the V gene TRBV5-1; TRBD1 matches 7 bases. Looked up from germline, CDR1 is SGHRS and CDR2 is YFSETQ. V lost 1 base to trimming and J lost 0 bases; unmatched junction nucleotides: 4. The CDR3 is 16 amino acids. The CDR3 DNA is TGCGCCAGCAGCTTGAGGACAGGTAGCTCCTACAATGAGCAGTTCTTC. Translated, it gives CASSLRTGSSYNEQFF.

This clone was counted between two and nine times. The chain is built from TRBV7-9 and TRBJ2-1; no clear D gene. Deletions cut 1 base from V and 2 bases from J, with 12 bases between. The germline CDR1 and CDR2 sequences are SEHNR and FQNEAQ (reference sequence). The CDR3 loop spans 16 amino acids. The CDR3 protein is CASSLVSAGPYNEQFF. Here the CDR3 DNA reads TGTGCCAGCAGCTTAGTATCGGCAGGCCCCTACAATGAGCAGTTCTTC. The full variable domain, rest sourced from reference TRBV7-9 and TRBJ2-1, is DTGVSQNPRHKITKRGQNVTFRCDPISEHNRLYWYRQTLGQGPEFLTYFQNEAQLEKSRLLSDRFSAERPKGSFSTLEIQRTEQGDSAMYLCASSLVSAGPYNEQFFGPGTRLTVL.

The chain recombines TRBV30 with TRBJ1-1, with D hard to call. This CDR3 contains 14 residues. Germline CDR1 and CDR2: GTSNPN and SVGIG (reference sequence). V shed 5 bases and J shed 0 bases, with 13 bases lying between them. This chain's CDR3 is CAWSPVPLNTEAFF. The CDR3 DNA reads as TGTGCCTGGTCACCAGTACCCTTGAACACTGAAGCTTTCTTT.

The chain has TRBV19 and TRBJ2-2; D call uncertain. Looked up from germline, CDR1 is LNHDA and CDR2 is SQIVND (reference sequence). Trimming shortened V by 6 bases and J by 4 bases, and 6 bases separated the two germline ends. This CDR3 region has 12 residues. The CDR3 protein is CASRGGTGELFF. The CDR3 DNA reads TGTGCCAGTAGGGGCGGCACCGGGGAGCTGTTTTTT.

The chain combines TRBV2 with TRBJ1-5; 8 nucleotides align to TRBD1. From germline, CDR1 is SNHLY and CDR2 FYNNEI. CDR3 length: 15 amino acids. The ends lost 5 bases at V and 3 bases at J; junction bases unmatched: 6. DNA for the CDR3: TGTGCCAGCAGTAAACAGGGGGGTCACAATCAGCCCCAGCATTTT. It specifies CASSKQGGHNQPQHF.

The count of this clone is one. The chain combines TRBV28 with TRBJ2-3, with D possibly TRBD2 on 6 matching bases. Germline CDR1 reads MDHEN; CDR2 reads SYDVKM. This CDR3 comprises 16 residues. Trimming left V 0 bases short and J 3 bases short, with 13 bases between. As DNA, the CDR3 is TGTGCCAGCAGTTTATGGGGGGGACTTTCTACAGATACGCAGTATTTT. Protein product: CASSLWGGLSTDTQYF.

The chain combines TRBV27 with TRBJ1-3; a possible D gene is TRBD1 (5 bases). The CDR3 is made up of 13 amino acids. The V end was cut by 6 bases, the J end by 0 bases, with 6 bases between. The V gene's germline CDR1 is MNHEY and CDR2 SMNVEV (reference sequence). This CDR3 reads CASSTGSGNTIYF. CDR3 nucleotide sequence: TGTGCCAGCAGCACAGGCTCTGGAAACACCATATATTTT.

In its sample, this clone was seen a few times. This chain links TRBV2 with TRBJ1-6; tentative D call: TRBD1 (5 bases). This CDR3 is built from 15 residues. Germline V gene sequence: CDR1 SNHLY, CDR2 FYNNEI. The germline V and J ends were trimmed by 2 bases and 8 bases, with 13 bases remaining between them. CDR3 sequence reads: CASSEQGIGHSPLHF. Here the CDR3 DNA reads TGTGCCAGCAGTGAACAGGGCATAGGGCATTCACCCCTCCACTTT.

This chain connects TRBV6-1 to TRBJ1-2; maybe TRBD1 (6 bases). The V end was cut by 4 bases, the J end by 6 bases, with 15 bases between. The germline V gene has CDR1 MNHNS and CDR2 SASEGT. The CDR3 loop spans 14 amino acids. The CDR3 region is CASSAFSGGDGYTF. CDR3 sequence (DNA): TGTGCCAGCAGTGCGTTCTCGGGGGGCGATGGCTACACCTTC.

The V call is TRBV18, the J call TRBJ2-1; tentatively, D is TRBD2 (6 bases). V was pared by 3 bases and J by 0 bases, with 15 bases between. Germline V CDR1 and CDR2: KGHSH, LQKENI. The length of the CDR3 is 17 residues. The CDR3 DNA reads TGTGCCAGCTCACCTGTCAGCGCGGGGCTCTCCTACAATGAGCAGTTCTTC. Translating gives CASSPVSAGLSYNEQFF.

The chain has TRBV7-3 and TRBJ2-1, with a weak D call TRBD1 (6 bases). Germline lookup yields CDR1 SGHTA and CDR2 FQGTGA. This CDR3 region has 15 residues. V was cut by 4 bases and J by 5 bases, with 15 bases left in between. CDR3 DNA: TGTGCCAGCAGCTCGGACAGTGGGGTAGACAATGAGCAGTTCTTC. It is translated as CASSSDSGVDNEQFF.

The table lists this clone with a few counts. The chain links TRBV6-5 to TRBJ1-6; 10 bases are a match to TRBD1. The CDR3 covers 15 residues. The germline V gene has CDR1 MNHEY and CDR2 SVGAGI. The trim removed 5 bases at V and 7 bases at J, leaving 5 bases unmatched. The CDR3 loop reads CASSGGQGRNSPLHF. CDR3 coding DNA: TGTGCCAGCAGTGGGGGACAGGGGCGGAATTCACCCCTCCACTTT.

The rearrangement links TRBV6-5 to TRBJ1-1; weak D call: TRBD1 (5 bases). Germline V gene sequence: CDR1 MNHEY, CDR2 SVGAGI. This CDR3 region has 14 residues. Trimming left V 6 bases short and J 6 bases short, with 17 bases between. CDR3 amino acids: CASSPARQPSEAFF. The CDR3 coding sequence is TGTGCCAGCAGCCCCGCTAGACAGCCCTCTGAAGCTTTCTTT.

This clone was recorded only once. In DNA, the CDR3 is TGTGCCAGCAGCCCCCGGGACGGAGGAGACCTCTCTGGGGCCAACGTCCTGACTTTC. This encodes CASSPRDGGDLSGANVLTF. The chain recombines TRBV7-8 with TRBJ2-6; D may be TRBD1 or TRBD2 (5 bases each). Germline V gives CDR1 SGHVS, CDR2 FQNEAQ. This CDR3 has 19 residues. The V end lost 5 bases, the J end lost 0 bases, and 20 bases lay between the germline ends.

The chain employs TRBV6-1 and TRBJ2-7; no firm D call. With 1 base removed from V and 2 bases from J, the gap between germline ends came to 12 bases. The CDR3 runs to 15 residues. CDR1 and CDR2 (germline): MNHNS, SASEGT. CDR3 protein: CASSEGFGNPYEQYF. CDR3 coding DNA: TGTGCCAGCAGTGAAGGGTTTGGCAATCCCTACGAGCAGTACTTC.

The chain combines TRBV5-1 with TRBJ2-2, with 11 bases that match TRBD2. The CDR3 loop spans 16 amino acids. V was clipped by 6 bases and J by 4 bases; unmatched bases: 8. From germline, CDR1 is SGHRS and CDR2 YFSETQ. The CDR3, as DNA: TGCGCCAGCACTTTAGCGGGAGGGTACCTCACCGGGGAGCTGTTTTTT. It is translated as CASTLAGGYLTGELFF.

This chain connects TRBV6-7 to TRBJ2-5; tentative D call: TRBD1 (5 bases). TRBV6-7 is placed among ORFs of uncertain function. The CDR3 runs to 13 residues. V dropped 4 bases and J dropped 3 bases, with 9 bases sitting between them. CDR3 nucleotides: TGTGCCAGCAGTTTTTCCAGGGAAGAGACCCAGTACTTC. It specifies CASSFSREETQYF.

This chain uses TRBV7-9 with TRBJ2-7; D gene ambiguous. The germline V and J ends were trimmed by 5 bases and 0 bases, with 11 bases remaining between them. The CDR3 runs 14 residues. CDR1 is SEHNR, CDR2 FQNEAQ, per germline (reference sequence). In DNA form, the CDR3 reads TGTGCCAGCAGCCCCCCTTATAACTCCTACGAGCAGTACTTC. As protein: CASSPPYNSYEQYF. Variable domain in full (rest from reference TRBV7-9 and TRBJ2-7): DTGVSQNPRHKITKRGQNVTFRCDPISEHNRLYWYRQTLGQGPEFLTYFQNEAQLEKSRLLSDRFSAERPKGSFSTLEIQRTEQGDSAMYLCASSPPYNSYEQYFGPGTRLTVT.

V usage is TRBV19 and J usage is TRBJ1-5; the D is unclear. Trimming took off 6 bases at V and 0 bases at J, with 12 bases between the two ends. CDR1 and CDR2 from the germline V gene are LNHDA and SQIVND (reference sequence). The CDR3 covers 15 residues. CDR3 in DNA: TGTGCCAGTAGGAACTACTTACATAGCAATCAGCCCCAGCATTTT. Translating it yields CASRNYLHSNQPQHF.